These T cell receptor beta chains were read from a single sample in a study of blood T cell repertoires in COVID-19. Repertoires were generated with immunoSEQ multiplex PCR, while TCRdb's copy carries only in-frame clones and drops some. Altogether around 250,000 clones are present, roughly nine tenths being singletons, with the ten largest covering about 5.9%. The sequencing input was peripheral blood. The receptors here all came from a man aged 55-75 years with acute or convalescent COVID-19. Both conserved end residues are part of each CDR3. Each record gives: V gene, J gene, D gene, clone size, CDR3 protein, CDR3 DNA. The D gene is left open where the match is weak. Clone size is given for some rows only: seen once, a few or many times, or a class if the clone is expanded.

V gene: TRBV6-5; J gene: TRBJ1-1; D gene: .; clone size: .; CDR3 protein: CASGQLEAFF; CDR3 DNA: TGTGCCAGCGGACAGTTGGAAGCTTTCTTT
V gene: TRBV6-2/TRBV6-3; J gene: TRBJ2-1; D gene: TRBD2; clone size: .; CDR3 protein: CASSYWIKRERYNEQFF; CDR3 DNA: TGTGCCAGCAGTTATTGGATAAAGCGGGAACGTTACAATGAGCAGTTCTTC
V gene: TRBV6-2/TRBV6-3; J gene: TRBJ1-2; D gene: .; clone size: .; CDR3 protein: CASSLGERGYTF; CDR3 DNA: TGTGCCAGCAGTTTAGGCGAGCGTGGCTACACCTTC
V gene: TRBV28; J gene: TRBJ1-5; D gene: .; clone size: .; CDR3 protein: CASSLGYPQHF; CDR3 DNA: TGTGCCAGCAGCCTAGGTTATCCCCAGCATTTT
V gene: TRBV2; J gene: TRBJ1-4; D gene: .; clone size: .; CDR3 protein: CASRPDSLNEKLFF; CDR3 DNA: TGTGCCAGCAGGCCGGACAGCCTCAATGAAAAACTGTTTTTT
V gene: TRBV29-1; J gene: TRBJ2-3; D gene: TRBD2; clone size: .; CDR3 protein: CSATSGDSTDTQYF; CDR3 DNA: TGCAGCGCTACTAGCGGGGATAGCACAGATACGCAGTATTTT
V gene: TRBV7-3; J gene: TRBJ2-7; D gene: TRBD2; clone size: .; CDR3 protein: CASSLSSSGRGEQYF; CDR3 DNA: TGTGCCAGCAGCTTATCGTCTAGCGGGAGAGGCGAGCAGTACTTC
V gene: TRBV6-5; J gene: TRBJ2-5; D gene: .; clone size: .; CDR3 protein: CASSYIGTKETQYF; CDR3 DNA: TGTGCCAGCAGTTACATCGGGACAAAAGAGACCCAGTACTTC
V gene: TRBV7-2; J gene: TRBJ1-3; D gene: .; clone size: .; CDR3 protein: CASSLGGGAASGNTIYF; CDR3 DNA: TGTGCCAGCAGCTTAGGGGGAGGGGCGGCCTCTGGAAACACCATATATTTT
V gene: TRBV13; J gene: TRBJ2-7; D gene: .; clone size: .; CDR3 protein: CASSLGWEEAPPYEQYF; CDR3 DNA: TGTGCCAGCAGCTTAGGGTGGGAGGAGGCTCCCCCCTACGAGCAGTACTTC
V gene: TRBV28; J gene: TRBJ1-6; D gene: TRBD1; clone size: .; CDR3 protein: CASREQGAESSPLHF; CDR3 DNA: TGTGCCAGCAGAGAACAGGGGGCAGAGAGTTCACCCCTCCACTTT
V gene: TRBV5-1; J gene: TRBJ2-3; D gene: TRBD2; clone size: .; CDR3 protein: CASSLGLAGGRFTDTQYF; CDR3 DNA: TGCGCCAGCAGCCTGGGACTAGCGGGAGGCAGATTCACAGATACGCAGTATTTT
V gene: TRBV10-3; J gene: TRBJ1-5; D gene: TRBD1; clone size: .; CDR3 protein: CAISEDRVNQPQHF; CDR3 DNA: TGTGCCATCAGTGAGGACAGGGTTAATCAGCCCCAGCATTTT
V gene: TRBV27; J gene: TRBJ2-7; D gene: TRBD2; clone size: once; CDR3 protein: CASSPGTSGLHPSYEQYF; CDR3 DNA: TGTGCCAGCAGTCCGGGGACTAGCGGGTTACACCCCTCCTACGAGCAGTACTTC
V gene: TRBV14; J gene: TRBJ1-2; D gene: .; clone size: few; CDR3 protein: CASSQTGRTGYTF; CDR3 DNA: TGTGCCAGCAGCCAAACAGGGAGAACGGGCTACACCTTC
V gene: TRBV2; J gene: TRBJ2-1; D gene: .; clone size: .; CDR3 protein: CASSESLGTGNEQFF; CDR3 DNA: TGTGCCAGCAGTGAGTCACTAGGGACTGGAAATGAGCAGTTCTTC
V gene: TRBV27; J gene: TRBJ1-6; D gene: .; clone size: few; CDR3 protein: CASSTDYNSPLHF; CDR3 DNA: TGTGCCAGCAGTACAGATTATAATTCACCCCTCCACTTT